These 7 T cell receptor beta chains share one sample of origin, sequenced in a study of monozygotic twins with cystic fibrosis. Assay used: immunoSEQ multiplex PCR; TCRdb lists only in-frame clones, some missing. The repertoire includes 30,000 or so clones, 90% to 97% of them detected once, and around 0.18% sits in the top ten. Material for sequencing was blood. Every receptor here comes from a girl aged 2-10 years with cystic fibrosis.

J is TRBJ2-1 and V is TRBV4-1; 10 bases agree with TRBD1. The CDR3 consists of 16 residues. CDR1 is MGHRA and CDR2 is YSYEKL in the germline V gene. Trimming cost V 3 bases and J 6 bases; bases outside gene matches: 8. The CDR3, as DNA: TGCGCCAGCAGCCATCCGCGGGACAGGGGTCCCAATGAGCAGTTCTTC. It encodes CASSHPRDRGPNEQFF.

This chain connects TRBV2 to TRBJ2-5; D may correspond to TRBD1 or TRBD2 (5 bases each). Trimming removed 6 bases from V and 6 bases from J, with 17 bases in between. This CDR3 is built from 14 residues. In germline, CDR1 is SNHLY, CDR2 FYNNEI. For the CDR3, the DNA is TGTGCCAGCAGGGAGTCAGGGAGTTTTAAGACCCAGTACTTC. Translation gives CASRESGSFKTQYF. Using reference TRBV2 and TRBJ2-5 for the parts outside the CDR3, the full variable domain is EPEVTQTPSHQVTQMGQEVILRCVPISNHLYFYWYRQILGQKVEFLVSFYNNEISEKSEIFDDQFSVERPDGSNFTLKIRSTKLEDSAMYFCASRESGSFKTQYFGPGTRLLVL.

The J gene is TRBJ1-1, the V gene TRBV19, with 9 bases that match TRBD1. Germline assignment: CDR1 LNHDA and CDR2 SQIVND (reference sequence). CDR3 length equals 15 residues. The V segment lost 5 bases and the J segment 6 bases; nucleotides outside the gene matches: 10. The CDR3 DNA sequence: TGTGCCAGTAGTCCTTTACCGGGACAGGGCTCTGAAGCTTTCTTT. Its translation is CASSPLPGQGSEAFF.

The chain is built from TRBV19 and TRBJ2-7; 8 nucleotides line up with TRBD1. The V segment lost 5 bases and the J segment 4 bases; nucleotides outside the gene matches: 4. Per germline, CDR1 LNHDA and CDR2 SQIVND (reference sequence). The CDR3 is 13 residues long. CDR3 sequence reads: CASSFRTGYEQYF. The DNA of the CDR3 is TGTGCCAGTAGTTTCAGGACAGGGTACGAGCAGTACTTC. Full variable domain (remainder filled in from reference TRBV19 and TRBJ2-7): DGGITQSPKYLFRKEGQNVTLSCEQNLNHDAMYWYRQDPGQGLRLIYYSQIVNDFQKGDIAEGYSVSREKKESFPLTVTSAQKNPTAFYLCASSFRTGYEQYFGPGTRLTVT.

The chain joins TRBV6-5 to TRBJ2-3, with 8 bases identical to TRBD2. The V segment lost 9 bases and the J segment 1 base; nucleotides outside the gene matches: 3. CDR1 and CDR2 from the germline V gene are MNHEY and SVGAGI. CDR3 size: 13 residues. CDR3: CASTTSGTDTQYF. The DNA for the CDR3 is TGTGCCAGTACGACTAGCGGCACAGATACGCAGTATTTT.

V is TRBV30 and J is TRBJ1-1; D remains unclear. Germline CDR1 reads GTSNPN; CDR2 reads SVGIG (reference sequence). V lost 0 bases to trimming and J lost 10 bases, with 15 bases between them. This CDR3 contains 13 residues. The CDR3 DNA follows: TGTGCCTGGAGTGTACTCGCGGAAGCGCGAGCTTTCTTT. This encodes CAWSVLAEARAFF. The whole variable domain, filled in from reference TRBV30 and TRBJ1-1, reads SQTIHQWPATLVQPVGSPLSLECTVEGTSNPNLYWYRQAAGRGLQLLFYSVGIGQISSEVPQNLSASRPQDRQFILSSKKLLLSDSGFYLCAWSVLAEARAFFGQGTRLTVV.

This chain joins TRBV7-8 and TRBJ1-3; D might be TRBD1 (5 bases). The CDR3 is 14 residues long. Germline V gene lookup returns CDR1 SGHVS and CDR2 FQNEAQ. V lost 1 base, J lost 4 bases, and 8 bases lay in between. CDR3 region: CASSLGTLGNTIYF. CDR3 nucleotides: TGTGCCAGCAGCTTAGGGACACTCGGAAACACCATATATTTT. Looking up the rest from reference TRBV7-8 and TRBJ1-3 gives the full variable domain: GAGVSQSPRYKVAKRGQDVALRCDPISGHVSLFWYQQALGQGPEFLTYFQNEAQLDKSGLPSDRFFAERPEGSVSTLKIQRTQQEDSAVYLCASSLGTLGNTIYFGEGSWLTVV.